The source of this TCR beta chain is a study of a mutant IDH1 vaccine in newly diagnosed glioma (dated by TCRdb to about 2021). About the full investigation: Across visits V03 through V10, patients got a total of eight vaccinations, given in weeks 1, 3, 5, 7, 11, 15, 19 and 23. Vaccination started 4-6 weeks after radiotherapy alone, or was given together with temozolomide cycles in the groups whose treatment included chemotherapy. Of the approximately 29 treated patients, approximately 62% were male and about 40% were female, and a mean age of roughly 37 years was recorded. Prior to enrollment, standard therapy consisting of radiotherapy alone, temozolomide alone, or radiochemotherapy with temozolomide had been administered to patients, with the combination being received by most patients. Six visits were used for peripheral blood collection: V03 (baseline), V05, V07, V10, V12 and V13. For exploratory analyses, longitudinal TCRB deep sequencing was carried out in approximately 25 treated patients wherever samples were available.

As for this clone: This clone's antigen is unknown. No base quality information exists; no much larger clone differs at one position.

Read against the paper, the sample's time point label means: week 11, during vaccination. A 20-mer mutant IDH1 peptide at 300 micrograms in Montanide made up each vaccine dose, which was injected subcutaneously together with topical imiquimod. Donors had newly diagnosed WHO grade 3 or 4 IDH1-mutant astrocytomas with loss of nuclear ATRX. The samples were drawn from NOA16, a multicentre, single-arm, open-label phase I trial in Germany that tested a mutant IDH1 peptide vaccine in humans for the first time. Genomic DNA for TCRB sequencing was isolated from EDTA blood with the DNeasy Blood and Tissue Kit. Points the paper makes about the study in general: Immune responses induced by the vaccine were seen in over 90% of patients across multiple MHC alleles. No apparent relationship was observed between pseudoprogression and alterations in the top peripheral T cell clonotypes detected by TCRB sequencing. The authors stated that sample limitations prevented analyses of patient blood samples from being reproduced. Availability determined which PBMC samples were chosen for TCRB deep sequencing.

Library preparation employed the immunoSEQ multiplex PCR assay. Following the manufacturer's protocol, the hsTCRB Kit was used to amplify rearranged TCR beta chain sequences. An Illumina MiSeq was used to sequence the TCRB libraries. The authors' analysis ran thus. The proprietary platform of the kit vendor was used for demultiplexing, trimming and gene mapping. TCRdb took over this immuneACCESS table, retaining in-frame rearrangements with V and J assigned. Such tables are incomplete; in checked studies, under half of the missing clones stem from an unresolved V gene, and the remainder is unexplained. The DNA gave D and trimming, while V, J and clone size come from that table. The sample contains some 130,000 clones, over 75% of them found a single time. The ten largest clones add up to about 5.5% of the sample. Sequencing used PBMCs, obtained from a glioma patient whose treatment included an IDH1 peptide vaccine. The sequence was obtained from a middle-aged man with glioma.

The CDR3 protein is CASSLGRGRLEAFF. The sequenced DNA is TGCGCCAGCAGCTTGGGCCGGGGGCGGCTTGAAGCTTTCTTT. The chain couples TRBV5-1 to TRBJ1-1; TRBD1 could be the D gene, as 6 bases match. V is cut by 0 bases and J by 7 bases, and the space between the germline ends is 13 bases. CDR1 and CDR2, per the germline V gene, are SGHRS and YFSETQ. Its CDR3 holds 14 amino acids, cysteine through phenylalanine. The only DNA kept is the CDR3, 42 bases in frame from the first base.